This entry is about one T cell receptor (beta chain). As yet, its antigen is unknown. Whereas donors were nominally healthy upon sampling, unrecorded immune exposures were probable. The study ran its PCR with 60 Vbeta and 13 Jbeta primers. TCRdb's copy holds only in-frame clones and misses some; the assay was immunoSEQ multiplex PCR. The sample holds about 91,000 clones, around 60% seen once. This specimen comes from a study of cytomegalovirus exposure and HLA in healthy donors. General study points: When analyzed later, the rates of TCR association showed variation by HLA locus, with DRB1 the most and HLA-C the fewest. In a later analysis, compared with equally common non-associated chains, HLA-associated beta chains were more expanded. Several of the most significant clusters appeared, in a later analysis, to be linked to common viral pathogens.

Per the germline V gene, CDR1 is GTSNPN and CDR2 is SVGIG (reference sequence). The junction had 8 bases not matched to a gene; V was cut back by 3 bases and J by 1 base. The CDR3 covers 16 residues. The genes are TRBV30 and TRBJ2-2, with TRBD2 matching over 7 bases. The sequencing sample was made of PBMCs. This TCR derives from a human donor in good health. CDR3 sequence (DNA): TGTGCCTGGAGCGGTCGGTGGGGGGGGAACACCGGGGAGCTGTTTTTT. Amino acid sequence: CAWSGRWGGNTGELFF. The full variable domain, with the rest looked up from reference TRBV30 and TRBJ2-2, is SQTIHQWPATLVQPVGSPLSLECTVEGTSNPNLYWYRQAAGRGLQLLFYSVGIGQISSEVPQNLSASRPQDRQFILSSKKLLLSDSGFYLCAWSGRWGGNTGELFFGEGSRLTVL.